One and the same sample provided the 27 T cell receptor beta chains below, sequenced in a study of CD8 T cells in ankylosing spondylitis. TCRdb independently ran MiXCR on the 5' RACE reads; one entry per CDR3 protein. The sample has a few hundred thousand distinct CDR3 sequences, approximately 12% seen once. Specimen: blood, either unsorted or a sorted T cell fraction (not recorded which). These receptors came from a male donor with ankylosing spondylitis or in good health (not recorded which).

This clonotype showed up many times. The chain has TRBV15 and TRBJ2-3; TRBD1 is a possible D gene (6 bases). This CDR3 comprises 18 residues. CDR1 is LNHNV, CDR2 YYDKDF, per germline (reference sequence). The V gene lost 5 bases and the J gene lost 5 bases, with 26 bases spanning the gap. CDR3 nucleotides: TGTGCCACCAGCGGGTCTCTTCTAACAGGGCATCCTGGAGATACGCAGTATTTT. Protein: CATSGSLLTGHPGDTQYF.

This clonotype was found many times. This chain uses TRBV12-3 or TRBV12-4 with TRBJ2-1; D not resolved. Trimming pared 4 bases from V and 10 bases from J, leaving 8 bases between. The CDR3 has 11 residues. The CDR3 region has the DNA TGTGCCAGCAGTTCGAGGTACGAGCAGTTCTTC. Translation gives CASSSRYEQFF.

The chain recombines TRBV5-1 with TRBJ2-1; the match to TRBD1 covers 10 bases. CDR1 and CDR2 from the germline V gene are SGHRS and YFSETQ. J lost 10 bases, V lost 1 base, and 11 bases had no gene match. The CDR3 contains 16 residues. CDR3 sequence (DNA): TGCGCCAGCAGCTTGTCCGGGACAGGGGCGTTCAACGAGCAGTTCTTC. It codes for CASSLSGTGAFNEQFF.

V gene TRBV12-3 or TRBV12-4 combines with J gene TRBJ2-3; 13 bases match TRBD2. V lost 3 bases, J lost 1 base, and 4 bases stayed unmatched. This CDR3 contains 17 residues. CDR3 residues: CASSLLGTSGGTDTQYF. CDR3 DNA: TGTGCCAGCAGTTTGCTCGGGACTAGCGGGGGCACAGATACGCAGTATTTT.

In this sample, this clonotype turned up many times. The chain couples TRBV15 to TRBJ1-1; D remains unclear. The germline V gene has CDR1 LNHNV and CDR2 YYDKDF (reference sequence). Between the trimmed V and J ends, which lost 2 bases and 4 bases, there was a span of 8 bases. This CDR3 has 13 amino acids. CDR3 sequence: CATSRSGVTEAFF. The CDR3 DNA reads TGTGCCACCAGCAGATCCGGGGTCACTGAAGCTTTCTTT.

The chain is built from TRBV4-1 and TRBJ1-2; 7 bases align to TRBD1. Germline CDR1 reads MGHRA; CDR2 reads YSYEKL. With V trimmed by 4 bases and J by 6 bases, 14 bases remained unmatched. The CDR3 has 16 amino acids. The CDR3 sequence: CASSPSSRTGWDGYTF. The CDR3 DNA sequence: TGCGCCAGCAGCCCCTCCTCCCGGACAGGATGGGATGGCTACACCTTC.

CDR3 nucleotide sequence: TGCGCCAGCACAGGTGTCCGGTCGGACTATGGCTACACCTTC. Protein: CASTGVRSDYGYTF. The chain employs TRBV5-1 and TRBJ1-2; D is unresolved. The germline V gene encodes CDR1 SGHRS and CDR2 YFSETQ. The CDR3 loop spans 14 amino acids. V shed 6 bases and J shed 3 bases, with 15 bases lying between them.

The chain is built from TRBV7-6 and TRBJ2-3; D perhaps matches TRBD2 (6 bases). The CDR3 sequence is 15 residues long. Trimming shortened V by 3 bases and J by 0 bases, and 10 bases separated the two germline ends. Per the germline V gene, CDR1 is SGHVS and CDR2 is FNYEAQ. DNA of the CDR3: TGTGCCAGCAGCTTTTCCGGGAGTAGCACAGATACGCAGTATTTT. Protein sequence: CASSFSGSSTDTQYF.

The sample holds many counts of this clonotype. The J gene is TRBJ2-1, the V gene TRBV13, with 12 bases fitting TRBD2. With V trimmed by 5 bases and J by 2 bases, 4 bases remained unmatched. The CDR3 covers 16 residues. Germline CDR1 and CDR2: PRHDT and FYEKMQ (reference sequence). The CDR3 DNA follows: TGTGCCAGCAGCCCATCTAGCGGGGGGGCCTACAATGAGCAGTTCTTC. It encodes CASSPSSGGAYNEQFF.

This rearrangement joins TRBV2 to TRBJ1-3; D is undetermined. The CDR3 runs 16 residues. CDR1 is SNHLY, CDR2 FYNNEI, per germline. V lost 6 bases to trimming and J lost 0 bases, with 15 bases between them. CDR3 sequence: CASSRETPSSGNTIYF. CDR3 nucleotides: TGTGCCAGCAGCCGGGAGACACCGAGCTCTGGAAACACCATATATTTT.

The V and J genes are TRBV2 and TRBJ2-3; D may be TRBD1 (6 bases). With 4 bases removed from V and 6 bases from J, the gap between germline ends came to 17 bases. Germline CDR1 is SNHLY and CDR2 is FYNNEI. The CDR3 has 15 amino acids. The CDR3 loop is CASSVLNPQGDTQYF. CDR3 nucleotides: TGTGCCAGCAGTGTCCTCAACCCACAGGGTGATACGCAGTATTTT.

This clonotype was observed many times. Mismatch with germline at one junction end may stem from a read error. The gene calls are TRBV29-1 and TRBJ1-2, with TRBD1 matching 9 bases. The CDR3 consists of 15 residues. Germline V gene lookup returns CDR1 SQVTM and CDR2 ANQGSEA. The CDR3 DNA reads as TGCAGCGGTGCGACAGGGGGGCATCTTGGATATGGCTACACTTTC. This translates into CSGATGGHLGYGYTF.

This clonotype was observed a handful of times. This chain joins TRBV7-9 and TRBJ2-7; D remains ambiguous. Trimming pared 1 base from V and 3 bases from J, leaving 7 bases between. Germline assignment: CDR1 SEHNR and CDR2 FQNEAQ (reference sequence). The CDR3 length is 13 residues. Here the CDR3 reads CASSLGIYYEQYF. CDR3 DNA sequence: TGTGCCAGCAGCTTAGGGATTTACTACGAGCAGTACTTC.

This clonotype was found many times. The chain uses TRBV5-1 and TRBJ1-6; unclear D gene. Per germline, CDR1 SGHRS and CDR2 YFSETQ. V shed 5 bases and J shed 6 bases, with 9 bases lying between them. The CDR3 totals 13 residues. DNA of the CDR3: TGCGCCAGCAGGCCAGGTGGTAATTCACCCCTCCACTTT. It is translated as CASRPGGNSPLHF.

The chain links TRBV7-2 to TRBJ2-1; perhaps TRBD2 as D (5 bases). The CDR3 consists of 15 residues. Germline CDR1 reads SGHTA; CDR2 reads FQGNSA. V was clipped by 5 bases and J by 6 bases, with 17 bases between them. The CDR3: CASSLGLNLGNEQFF. The CDR3 DNA reads as TGTGCCAGCAGCCTTGGACTCAACTTGGGCAATGAGCAGTTCTTC.

In its sample, this clonotype was seen many times. In DNA form, the CDR3 reads TGCAGCGTGGGGGCCTACATCGACAGTACCTACGAGCAGTACTTC. Translated, it gives CSVGAYIDSTYEQYF. The V and J genes are TRBV29-1 and TRBJ2-7, with D tentatively TRBD1 (6 bases). Trimming left V 6 bases short and J 2 bases short, with 20 bases between. The CDR3 totals 15 residues. Germline-derived CDR1 and CDR2 are SQVTM and ANQGSEA.

This clonotype has more than one count but fewer than ten. The germline gene is not matched at one end of the junction; a read error may be the cause. The chain links TRBV7-9 to TRBJ2-1; the match to TRBD2 covers 12 bases. From germline, CDR1 is SEHNR and CDR2 FQNEAQ (reference sequence). This CDR3 spans 15 amino acids. The CDR3 DNA is TGTGCCAGCAGCTCCGCACGACTAGCGGGGGCCCCGTCGCGGTTC. Translation gives CASSSARLAGAPSRF.

This clonotype was seen many times. The V gene is TRBV20-1, the J gene TRBJ2-7; D unresolved. V lost 3 bases and J lost 0, with 15 bases in between. The V gene's germline CDR1 is DFQATT and CDR2 SNEGSKA (reference sequence). This CDR3 has 15 amino acids. In DNA, the CDR3 is TGCAGTGCTAGTGACTCCGATTTAAGCTCCTACGAGCAGTACTTC. Translating gives CSASDSDLSSYEQYF.

In this sample, this clonotype turned up many times. This sequence joins TRBV20-1 and TRBJ1-4, with unresolved D. V was shortened by 3 bases and J by 9 bases, with 17 bases between the two germline ends. Germline values: CDR1 DFQATT, CDR2 SNEGSKA (reference sequence). There are 14 residues in the CDR3. The CDR3 sequence: CSASPYFPFKKLFF. In DNA, the CDR3 is TGCAGTGCTAGTCCCTATTTCCCTTTCAAAAAACTGTTTTTT.

This clonotype was seen at least ten times. The chain combines TRBV6-1 with TRBJ2-1; unclear D gene. The CDR3 covers 15 residues. From germline, CDR1 is MNHNS and CDR2 SASEGT. The V end lost 8 bases, the J end lost 4 bases, and 18 bases lay between the germline ends. The CDR3 coding sequence is TGTGCCAGCCAATCAAACTCGGGCCTTTACAATGAGCAGTTCTTC. Residues: CASQSNSGLYNEQFF.

The chain combines TRBV3-1 with TRBJ1-4; D remains ambiguous. Germline assignment: CDR1 LGHDT and CDR2 YNNKEL (reference sequence). Between the trimmed V and J ends, which lost 4 bases and 10 bases, there was a span of 16 bases. The CDR3 is 14 residues long. In nucleotides, the CDR3 is TGTGCCAGCAGCCCTCGAGCCTGGGGAGGAAAACTGTTTTTT. Its translation: CASSPRAWGGKLFF.

The chain recombines TRBV29-1 with TRBJ2-5, with D possibly being TRBD1 or TRBD2 (5 bases each). Germline V lookup: CDR1 SQVTM, CDR2 ANQGSEA. CDR3 length equals 13 residues. The ends were cut back, 6 bases at V and 4 bases at J, with 15 bases in the middle. The CDR3 DNA reads as TGCAGCGTCCGAGAGGGGATTGGAGAGACCCAGTACTTC. Its protein product is CSVREGIGETQYF.

The gene calls are TRBV18 and TRBJ2-7, with unresolved D. Trimming stripped 4 bases from V and 3 bases from J, with 7 bases between. The CDR3 has 12 residues. CDR1 is KGHSH, CDR2 LQKENI, per germline. For the CDR3, the DNA is TGTGCCAGCTCACGACCAAACTACGAGCAGTACTTC. Protein sequence: CASSRPNYEQYF. The whole variable domain, filled in from reference TRBV18 and TRBJ2-7, reads NAGVMQNPRHLVRRRGQEARLRCSPMKGHSHVYWYRQLPEEGLKFMVYLQKENIIDESGMPKERFSAEFPKEGPSILRIQQVVRGDSAAYFCASSRPNYEQYFGPGTRLTVT.

This clonotype came up many times. The chain joins TRBV7-9 to TRBJ2-1; a possible D gene is TRBD1 (6 bases). The CDR3 extends over 14 amino acids. Germline CDR1 and CDR2: SEHNR and FQNEAQ (reference sequence). V lost 8 bases to trimming and J lost 6 bases, with 17 bases between them. The CDR3 sequence is CASATPLQGNEQFF. The CDR3 DNA is TGTGCCAGCGCTACCCCATTACAGGGCAATGAGCAGTTCTTC.

The sample holds many counts of this clonotype. The rearrangement links TRBV28 to TRBJ2-7; tentatively, D is TRBD2 (5 bases). Germline CDR1 reads MDHEN; CDR2 reads SYDVKM. V was clipped by 4 bases and J by 3 bases, with 13 bases between them. The CDR3 has 14 residues. The CDR3 nucleotides are TGTGCCAGCAGTTCCCGCCGGGATTACTACGAGCAGTACTTC. As protein: CASSSRRDYYEQYF.

This clonotype was counted at least ten times. This sequence joins TRBV5-1 and TRBJ2-1; tentatively, D is TRBD1 (5 bases). This CDR3 has 12 residues. V was cut by 4 bases and J by 8 bases, with 10 bases left in between. The germline V gene encodes CDR1 SGHRS and CDR2 YFSETQ. For the CDR3, the DNA is TGCGCCAGCAGCCACCGCAGGGATGAGCAGTTCTTC. This sequence encodes CASSHRRDEQFF. Drawing the rest from reference TRBV5-1 and TRBJ2-1, the complete variable domain is KAGVTQTPRYLIKTRGQQVTLSCSPISGHRSVSWYQQTPGQGLQFLFEYFSETQRNKGNFPGRFSGRQFSNSRSEMNVSTLELGDSALYLCASSHRRDEQFFGPGTRLTVL.

The chain uses TRBV10-3 and TRBJ2-5, with 15 bases that match TRBD2. V lost 3 bases to trimming and J lost 4 bases; unmatched junction nucleotides: 3. The germline V gene encodes CDR1 ENHRY and CDR2 SYGVKD. The CDR3 spans 16 residues. CDR3 nucleotides: TGTGCCATCAGTGACCCGGGACTAGCGGGAGGAGAGACCCAGTACTTC. Residues: CAISDPGLAGGETQYF.